Listed here is a single T cell receptor (beta chain). The CDR3 sequence is 12 residues long. Germline V gene data show CDR1 as MNHEY and CDR2 as SMNVEV (reference sequence). Trimming removed 6 bases at V and 6 bases at J, with 9 bases between. This entry is derived from a study of blood T cell repertoires in COVID-19. Study information: In each case, the material was cDNA or gDNA derived from T cells, B-cell-depleted T cells, or PBMCs.

Libraries were prepared by immunoSEQ multiplex PCR; TCRdb keeps only in-frame clonotypes and omits some of them. The profile shows approximately 52,000 clones, around nine tenths of them singletons. The receptor was derived from a human donor with active COVID-19. The donor label of this sample is uncertain. V and J are TRBV27 and TRBJ2-1; tentative D call: TRBD1 (6 bases). Input material: peripheral blood. CDR3 DNA sequence: TGTGCCAGCAGCCCAGGGGCCAATGAGCAGTTCTTC. Its translation is CASSPGANEQFF.